Below are 24 T cell receptor beta chains sequenced from a single sample in a study of T cell changes during pregnancy in multiple sclerosis. The assay was immunoSEQ multiplex PCR, and TCRdb's table has in-frame clones only and misses some. The sample holds about 38,000 clones; about 95% are singletons and the top ten take roughly 0.4%. The sequences come from CD4+ T cells from peripheral blood mononuclear cells, collected in the second trimester of pregnancy. These receptors were taken from a female donor with multiple sclerosis, enrolled in a pregnancy study.

The chain carries TRBV5-1 and TRBJ1-1, with D possibly being TRBD1 (5 bases). Germline loops: CDR1 SGHRS, CDR2 YFSETQ. The ends were cut back, 3 bases at V and 5 bases at J, with 23 bases in the middle. The CDR3 consists of 17 residues. CDR3 coding DNA: TGCGCCAGCAGCTCGTCCGGGGGTGCATCCTTTCGGACTGAAGCTTTCTTT. Amino acids: CASSSSGGASFRTEAFF.

The rearrangement links TRBV4-2 to TRBJ2-7; 10 nucleotides agree with TRBD2. The CDR3 is 19 amino acids. V gave up 4 bases and J gave up 0 bases; unmatched junction bases: 15. Germline CDR1 and CDR2: LGHNA and YNFKEQ. CDR3 amino acids: CASSPLSGSGRVSSYEQYF. CDR3 nucleotide sequence: TGTGCCAGCAGCCCCCTCTCGGGGAGCGGGAGGGTCAGCTCCTACGAGCAGTACTTC.

This rearrangement joins TRBV7-9 to TRBJ2-3; 7 bases match TRBD2. The ends lost 1 base at V and 7 bases at J; junction bases unmatched: 11. The CDR3 is 16 amino acids. Germline lookup yields CDR1 SEHNR and CDR2 FQNEAQ (reference sequence). The CDR3 sequence is CASSLVSGTTFYTQYF. CDR3 in DNA: TGTGCCAGCAGCTTAGTTTCCGGGACTACGTTCTATACGCAGTATTTT.

This rearrangement joins TRBV27 to TRBJ1-1; weak D call: TRBD1 (5 bases). The CDR3 runs 14 residues. The germline CDR1 and CDR2 sequences are MNHEY and SMNVEV (reference sequence). With 10 bases removed from V and 3 bases from J, the gap between germline ends came to 18 bases. The CDR3: CATRWGGRDTEAFF. As DNA, the CDR3 is TGTGCCACTCGATGGGGGGGGAGGGACACTGAAGCTTTCTTT.

The chain recombines TRBV5-4 with TRBJ2-7, with TRBD1 matching over 8 bases. This CDR3 is built from 16 residues. Germline CDR1 reads SGHNT; CDR2 reads YYREEE (reference sequence). V lost 3 bases and J lost 4; bases outside the gene matches: 12. The CDR3 DNA reads TGTGCCAGCAGCTCACAACCCGGGACAGGACCATACGAGCAGTACTTC. It translates to CASSSQPGTGPYEQYF.

This clone has just one count. The chain combines TRBV14 with TRBJ2-7; tentatively, D is TRBD2 (6 bases). The CDR3 has 19 amino acids. Germline V gene sequence: CDR1 SGHDN, CDR2 FVKESK. Deletions cut 0 bases from V and 1 base from J, with 22 bases between. The CDR3, as DNA: TGTGCCAGCAGCCAAGATAAGCGGGCTAAGTTCGCGGAATCCTACGAGCAGTACTTC. Encoded protein: CASSQDKRAKFAESYEQYF.

The genes are TRBV4-2 and TRBJ2-2; 9 positions agree with TRBD1. The junction had 3 bases not matched to a gene; V was cut back by 0 bases and J by 7 bases. Germline V CDR1 and CDR2: LGHNA, YNFKEQ. CDR3 size: 15 residues. CDR3 loop: CASSQDGQGNGELFF. CDR3 coding DNA: TGTGCCAGCAGCCAAGACGGACAGGGGAACGGGGAGCTGTTTTTT.

V usage is TRBV9 and J usage is TRBJ1-3; 9 nucleotides match TRBD1. Germline CDR1 SGDLS, CDR2 YYNGEE. V lost 4 bases, J lost 3 bases, and 14 bases stayed unmatched. The CDR3 totals 18 residues. The CDR3 loop is CASSSRDRVGRVGNTIYF. The DNA for the CDR3 is TGTGCCAGCAGCTCCCGGGACAGGGTCGGCAGGGTTGGAAACACCATATATTTT.

The V call is TRBV7-8, the J call TRBJ1-3; no clear D. Germline V gives CDR1 SGHVS, CDR2 FQNEAQ. The ends were cut back, 2 bases at V and 0 bases at J, with 2 bases in the middle. This CDR3 is 13 amino acids long. CDR3 coding DNA: TGTGCCAGCAGCTTACACTCTGGAAACACCATATATTTT. This encodes CASSLHSGNTIYF.

The chain uses TRBV2 and TRBJ2-7, with 7 bases that match TRBD1. Germline-derived CDR1 and CDR2 are SNHLY and FYNNEI. V trimming: 8 bases; J trimming: 2 bases; junction bases outside the gene matches: 9. This CDR3 contains 14 residues. The chain's CDR3 is CASAFNRGPYEQYF. The CDR3 bases are TGTGCCAGCGCCTTCAACAGGGGTCCCTACGAGCAGTACTTC.

The genes are TRBV25-1 and TRBJ2-3; unclear D gene. V was clipped by 5 bases and J by 1 base, with 10 bases between them. The CDR3 spans 14 residues. Germline CDR1 MGHDK, CDR2 SYGVNS. CDR3 protein: CASSLEFRTDTQYF. DNA of the CDR3: TGTGCCAGCAGTCTTGAGTTCCGCACAGATACGCAGTATTTT.

This clone was seen a handful of times. This chain joins TRBV7-9 and TRBJ1-1; D is possibly TRBD1 (5 bases). The CDR3 is made up of 17 amino acids. V lost 6 bases to trimming and J lost 2 bases, with 22 bases between them. CDR1 is SEHNR, CDR2 FQNEAQ, per germline (reference sequence). CDR3 sequence: CASSESRVRQGNTEAFF. For the CDR3, the DNA is TGTGCCAGCAGTGAGTCCCGGGTACGCCAGGGAAACACTGAAGCTTTCTTT.

The chain has TRBV25-1 and TRBJ1-5, with 10 nucleotides matching TRBD1. J was trimmed by 2 bases and V by 6 bases; bases with no gene match: 1. This CDR3 spans 14 amino acids. Germline lookup yields CDR1 MGHDK and CDR2 SYGVNS. As DNA, the CDR3 is TGTGCCAGCAGAGGACAGGGGGGCAATCAGCCCCAGCATTTT. It translates to CASRGQGGNQPQHF.

V usage is TRBV7-2 and J usage is TRBJ2-1; 11 bases are a match to TRBD2. V shed 2 bases, J shed 6 bases, and the junction held 12 bases outside the gene matches. The CDR3 covers 18 residues. CDR1 and CDR2 from the germline V gene are SGHTA and FQGNSA. The DNA of the CDR3 is TGTGCCAGCAGCTTAAAAAGGTTAGCGGGAGGGAAATTCAATGAGCAGTTCTTC. This gives the protein CASSLKRLAGGKFNEQFF.

In its sample, this clone was seen once. The chain has TRBV19 and TRBJ1-3, with D maybe TRBD1 (5 bases). CDR1 is LNHDA and CDR2 is SQIVND in the germline V gene (reference sequence). This CDR3 contains 14 residues. V was shortened by 6 bases and J by 0 bases, with 9 bases between the two germline ends. CDR3 nucleotides: TGTGCCAGTAGCAGACAGAACTCTGGAAACACCATATATTTT. This codes for CASSRQNSGNTIYF.

This clone was detected once. This chain links TRBV19 with TRBJ2-7, with 10 bases identical to TRBD1. From germline, CDR1 is LNHDA and CDR2 SQIVND (reference sequence). V was pared by 5 bases and J by 7 bases, with 5 bases of the junction left unmatched. The CDR3 is 13 residues long. The CDR3 DNA follows: TGTGCCAGTAGTCGACAGGGGGCTCGAGAGCAGTACTTC. Encoded protein: CASSRQGAREQYF.

The gene calls are TRBV6-5 and TRBJ2-7; 9 bases align to TRBD1. After removal of 2 bases from V and 1 base from J, the junction contained 3 bases not matched to a gene. CDR3 length: 15 amino acids. The germline gives CDR1 MNHEY, CDR2 SVGAGI. CDR3 sequence: CASSYRDRESYEQYF. DNA of the CDR3: TGTGCCAGCAGTTACCGGGACAGGGAGTCCTACGAGCAGTACTTC.

The gene calls are TRBV18 and TRBJ2-5; TRBD2 agrees at 10 bases. CDR3 length equals 13 residues. Germline CDR1 reads KGHSH; CDR2 reads LQKENI. Losses at the gene ends were 2 bases for V and 10 bases for J; bases not matched to a gene: 4. The DNA of the CDR3 is TGTGCCAGCTCACCAAAGCGGGGGGGCGTCCAGTACTTC. Protein product: CASSPKRGGVQYF. Drawing the rest from reference TRBV18 and TRBJ2-5, the complete variable domain is NAGVMQNPRHLVRRRGQEARLRCSPMKGHSHVYWYRQLPEEGLKFMVYLQKENIIDESGMPKERFSAEFPKEGPSILRIQQVVRGDSAAYFCASSPKRGGVQYFGPGTRLLVL.

The genes are TRBV6-5 and TRBJ1-1; weak D call: TRBD1 (5 bases). V lost 2 bases and J 3 bases, leaving 16 bases between the germline ends. The CDR3 has 16 amino acids. Per germline, CDR1 MNHEY and CDR2 SVGAGI. The CDR3 coding sequence is TGTGCCAGCAGTTACAGGCAGTTCGGGGGATACACTGAAGCTTTCTTT. This sequence encodes CASSYRQFGGYTEAFF.

The chain employs TRBV28 and TRBJ2-3, with D perhaps TRBD2 (5 bases). The V gene lost 3 bases and the J gene lost 1 base, with 11 bases spanning the gap. The CDR3 sequence is 15 residues long. CDR1 is MDHEN, CDR2 SYDVKM, per germline. The CDR3 region has the DNA TGTGCCAGCAGTTTCTGGGAAGCGGGCACAGATACGCAGTATTTT. Its protein product is CASSFWEAGTDTQYF.

The chain uses TRBV7-3 and TRBJ2-3, with TRBD1 identical over 10 bases. The CDR3 spans 15 residues. Germline-derived CDR1 and CDR2 are SGHTA and FQGTGA. Unmatched junction bases numbered 1, after V lost 4 bases and J lost 0 bases. The CDR3 DNA follows: TGTGCCAGCAGCTCGGACAGGGGGAGCACAGATACGCAGTATTTT. Translating it yields CASSSDRGSTDTQYF. The variable domain in full, completed from reference TRBV7-3 and TRBJ2-3, reads GAGVSQTPSNKVTEKGKYVELRCDPISGHTALYWYRQSLGQGPEFLIYFQGTGAADDSGLPNDRFFAVRPEGSVSTLKIQRTERGDSAVYLCASSSDRGSTDTQYFGPGTRLTVL.

CDR3 DNA: TGTGCCAGCAGCCGGACCCCGGGATTAGAGACCCAGTACTTC. Its translation: CASSRTPGLETQYF. J is TRBJ2-5 and V is TRBV28, with D tentatively TRBD2 (5 bases). The CDR3 is 14 residues long. V lost 6 bases to trimming and J lost 4 bases, with 15 bases between them. Germline V gene lookup returns CDR1 MDHEN and CDR2 SYDVKM.

The J gene is TRBJ2-7, the V gene TRBV28; D might be TRBD1 (6 bases). V gave up 6 bases and J gave up 3 bases, with 15 bases separating them. Germline V CDR1 and CDR2: MDHEN, SYDVKM. The CDR3 has 14 residues. CDR3 amino acids: CASRLPGQLYEQYF. The CDR3 DNA follows: TGTGCCAGCAGGCTCCCCGGACAGCTCTACGAGCAGTACTTC.

The chain has TRBV27 and TRBJ2-7; no firm D call. The CDR3 has 16 amino acids. Looked up from germline, CDR1 is MNHEY and CDR2 is SMNVEV (reference sequence). Trimming left V 3 bases short and J 1 base short, with 16 bases between. CDR3 nucleotide sequence: TGTGCCAGCAGTTTTTGGCGACTGGATAATTCCTACGAGCAGTACTTC. Translating it yields CASSFWRLDNSYEQYF.